The clone carrying this TCR beta chain has just a few counts. Its antigen remains unknown. This sample is drawn from a study of liver allograft versus peripheral blood T cells. Study in general: Transplanted-liver T cell receptor repertoires were compared with recipients' peripheral blood repertoires.

Germline V gene data show CDR1 as MNHEY and CDR2 as SVGAGI. CDR3 length: 14 amino acids. J was trimmed by 6 bases and V by 2 bases; bases with no gene match: 3. One entry per CDR3 protein, called by TCRdb with MiXCR from the reads. The sample holds about 1,100 distinct CDR3 sequences, roughly 20% seen once. Findings and caveats of the study: Repertoires of T cell receptors that resided inside liver allografts reportedly differed from those in peripheral blood.

The sequence was collected from a human patient who had a liver transplant. Some T cells may have come from the graft donor. The rearrangement uses TRBV6-5 and TRBJ2-2; 7 bases fit TRBD1. CDR3 sequence: CASSYAQGAGELFF. In nucleotides, the CDR3 is TGTGCCAGCAGTTACGCCCAGGGGGCCGGGGAGCTGTTTTTT.